The 16 T cell receptor beta chains below come from one sample, sequenced in a study of blood T cell repertoires in COVID-19. Clones were read by immunoSEQ multiplex PCR, and TCRdb kept only the in-frame ones, dropping some. Here the sample spans 320,000 or so clones, 88% being singletons. Sequencing input: PBMCs or T cells enriched from blood (not recorded which). Receptors were obtained from a man aged 25 to 40 who had recovered from COVID-19.

This sequence joins TRBV5-1 and TRBJ1-4; the match to TRBD1 covers 9 bases. CDR3 length: 16 amino acids. From germline, CDR1 is SGHRS and CDR2 YFSETQ. V shed 1 base, J shed 4 bases, and the junction held 5 bases outside the gene matches. CDR3 amino acids: CASSLTTGGFNEKLFF. In DNA form, the CDR3 reads TGCGCCAGCAGCTTGACAACAGGGGGCTTTAATGAAAAACTGTTTTTT.

The chain joins TRBV28 to TRBJ1-1, with 11 bases lining up with TRBD1. Losses at the gene ends were 1 base for V and 4 bases for J; bases not matched to a gene: 8. Per the germline V gene, CDR1 is MDHEN and CDR2 is SYDVKM. The CDR3 sequence is 17 residues long. The CDR3 DNA follows: TGTGCCAGCAGTTTATTACCGGGACAGGGGGGAGGCACTGAAGCTTTCTTT. It yields the protein CASSLLPGQGGGTEAFF.

This chain uses TRBV7-9 with TRBJ2-3, with 8 bases identical to TRBD1. Trimming at V came to 2 bases and at J to 3 bases, leaving 10 bases not matched to a gene. From germline, CDR1 is SEHNR and CDR2 FQNEAQ (reference sequence). This CDR3 comprises 17 residues. The CDR3 protein is CASSLTPTGGRTDTQYF. The CDR3 DNA is TGTGCCAGCAGCTTAACCCCCACAGGGGGTCGTACAGATACGCAGTATTTT.

This clone was counted once. This rearrangement joins TRBV9 to TRBJ2-1; weak D call: TRBD2 (7 bases). The germline CDR1 and CDR2 sequences are SGDLS and YYNGEE. V lost 4 bases to trimming and J lost 4 bases, with 15 bases between them. This CDR3 contains 15 residues. CDR3 residues: CASSTPGGRYNEQFF. The CDR3, as DNA: TGTGCCAGCAGCACCCCGGGGGGCCGTTACAATGAGCAGTTCTTC.

The chain is built from TRBV6-5 and TRBJ1-6; 8 bases are shared with TRBD1. Germline assignment: CDR1 MNHEY and CDR2 SVGAGI. V was pared by 7 bases and J by 9 bases, with 8 bases of the junction left unmatched. The CDR3 loop spans 14 amino acids. Written as DNA, the CDR3 is TGTGCCAGCACCGGGGACAGGCGCGGTTCACCCCTCCACTTT. It yields the protein CASTGDRRGSPLHF.

J is TRBJ2-5 and V is TRBV7-9; 9 bases fit TRBD2. Looked up from germline, CDR1 is SEHNR and CDR2 is FQNEAQ (reference sequence). J was trimmed by 0 bases and V by 1 base; bases with no gene match: 6. The CDR3 spans 17 residues. The CDR3 region is CASSLDLAGTHQETQYF. The CDR3 nucleotides are TGTGCCAGCAGCTTAGACCTAGCGGGGACGCACCAAGAGACCCAGTACTTC.

With respect to this clone: Other nucleotide sequences in the sample specify the same CDR3. The CDR3 here is CATSRGQGGYGYTF. CDR3 nucleotides: TGTGCCACCAGCAGGGGACAGGGGGGCTATGGCTACACCTTC. J is TRBJ1-2 and V is TRBV15, with 11 bases lining up with TRBD1. After removal of 3 bases from V and 4 bases from J, the junction contained 1 base not matched to a gene. The CDR3 contains 14 residues. CDR1 LNHNV and CDR2 YYDKDF come from the germline V gene (reference sequence).

This clone has just a few counts. The V and J genes are TRBV5-1 and TRBJ1-1, with D uncertain. Per germline, CDR1 SGHRS and CDR2 YFSETQ. V shed 0 bases and J shed 0 bases, with 21 bases lying between them. The CDR3 has 19 residues. The CDR3 spells CASSLEDKVRLGMNTEAFF. CDR3 bases: TGCGCCAGCAGCTTGGAAGACAAAGTTAGATTGGGTATGAACACTGAAGCTTTCTTT.

The CDR3 nucleotides read TGCGCCAGCAGCCCGGGACACGGGGAGATAAACATTCAGTACTTC. It specifies CASSPGHGEINIQYF. The rearrangement links TRBV5-1 to TRBJ2-4, with a weak D call TRBD1 (6 bases). Looked up from germline, CDR1 is SGHRS and CDR2 is YFSETQ. The CDR3 loop spans 15 amino acids. Trimming removed 4 bases at V and 6 bases at J, with 17 bases between. Full variable domain (missing parts from reference TRBV5-1 and TRBJ2-4): KAGVTQTPRYLIKTRGQQVTLSCSPISGHRSVSWYQQTPGQGLQFLFEYFSETQRNKGNFPGRFSGRQFSNSRSEMNVSTLELGDSALYLCASSPGHGEINIQYFGAGTRLSVL.

V is TRBV5-4 and J is TRBJ2-7; 9 bases line up with TRBD1. The CDR3 totals 13 residues. V dropped 4 bases and J dropped 3; count of bases not matched to a gene: 2. Per germline, CDR1 SGHNT and CDR2 YYREEE (reference sequence). CDR3: CASSGGQGYEQYF. In DNA form, the CDR3 reads TGTGCCAGCAGCGGGGGACAGGGCTACGAGCAGTACTTC.

The J gene is TRBJ2-1, the V gene TRBV24-1; D is perhaps TRBD1 (5 bases). From germline, CDR1 is KGHDR and CDR2 SFDVKD. This CDR3 is 16 amino acids long. V lost 4 bases to trimming and J lost 5 bases, with 17 bases between them. The CDR3 sequence is CATSDSRQGTDNEQFF. As DNA, the CDR3 is TGTGCCACCAGTGACTCGCGGCAGGGTACAGACAATGAGCAGTTCTTC.

This CDR3 reads CASSLSFGGAQGYEQYF. The CDR3 DNA follows: TGTGCCAGCAGTTTATCGTTTGGCGGGGCACAGGGGTACGAGCAGTACTTC. The V call is TRBV27, the J call TRBJ2-7; perhaps TRBD1 as D (7 bases). The CDR3 has 17 amino acids. Trimming shortened V by 0 bases and J by 4 bases, and 19 bases separated the two germline ends. Germline CDR1 MNHEY, CDR2 SMNVEV (reference sequence).

This chain connects TRBV24-1 to TRBJ2-3, with TRBD2 identical over 7 bases. Germline V gene lookup returns CDR1 KGHDR and CDR2 SFDVKD. J gave up 5 bases and V 9 bases, and 10 bases lay outside the gene matches. CDR3 length: 14 residues. The CDR3 region has the DNA TGTGCCACCGGCCCGGCGGGGGTGAAAGATACGCAGTATTTT. This sequence encodes CATGPAGVKDTQYF.

The rearrangement joins TRBV3-1 (or the pseudogene TRBV3-2) to TRBJ1-1, with D possibly TRBD1 on 5 matching bases. The germline V gene has CDR1 LGHDT and CDR2 YNNKEL (reference sequence). This CDR3 contains 14 residues. Trimming removed 4 bases from V and 5 bases from J, with 14 bases in between. The DNA of the CDR3 is TGTGCCAGCAGCCCACAGTGGAGGGGTACTGAAGCTTTCTTT. Translating it yields CASSPQWRGTEAFF.

The chain carries TRBV28 and TRBJ2-2; possibly TRBD1 for D (6 bases). This CDR3 is built from 16 residues. Trimming pared 0 bases from V and 0 bases from J, leaving 8 bases between. The germline CDR1 and CDR2 sequences are MDHEN and SYDVKM. CDR3 sequence (DNA): TGTGCCAGCAGTTTATGGGGGACAACGAACACCGGGGAGCTGTTTTTT. It specifies CASSLWGTTNTGELFF.

V and J are TRBV28 and TRBJ1-1; 7 bases map to TRBD1. V was clipped by 3 bases and J by 9 bases; unmatched bases: 1. The CDR3 loop spans 11 amino acids. Germline loops: CDR1 MDHEN, CDR2 SYDVKM. This chain's CDR3 is CASSLTGQAFF. For the CDR3, the DNA is TGTGCCAGCAGTTTGACAGGGCAAGCTTTCTTT.